This T cell receptor (beta chain) emerged from a study of blood T cell repertoires in COVID-19. Looking at the study overall: Some COVID-19 samples were acute and others convalescent; all came from the United States, Italy and Spain. PBMCs, B-cell-depleted T cells, or T cells were the source of the cDNA or gDNA that made up the material.

Assay: immunoSEQ multiplex PCR; the TCRdb copy retains only in-frame clones and omits some. The data show 61,000 or so clones, roughly 84% seen once. The V gene's germline CDR1 is MDHEN and CDR2 SYDVKM. V lost 2 bases and J 5 bases, leaving 4 bases between the germline ends. The CDR3 contains 11 residues. As to this clone: Other DNA sequences in the sample encode the same CDR3.

The chain combines TRBV28 with TRBJ2-7; D call uncertain. Source material: peripheral blood. This sequence originates from a woman in her sixties or seventies with acute or convalescent COVID-19. CDR3 in amino acids: CASSLNNEQYF. DNA of the CDR3: TGTGCCAGCAGTTTAAATAACGAGCAGTACTTC.